The T cell receptor (beta chain) described here comes from a study of graft-versus-host responses after intestinal transplantation. Study details: Transplants were multivisceral, liver-intestinal, or isolated intestinal. Induction with anti-thymocyte globulin, then tacrolimus and steroids for roughly 3 years, was given to all recipients. Study observations and caveats: Those patients showing graft-donor T cell macrochimerism displayed high graft-versus-host to host-versus-graft clonal ratios in allografts. Among circulating GvH clones, peak levels were associated with early post-transplant declines in HvG clones.

Comments on this clone: Its antigen remains unidentified.

V dropped 4 bases and J dropped 5 bases, with 13 bases sitting between them. The CDR3 covers 14 residues. Germline CDR1 SGHRS, CDR2 YFSETQ. Using immunoSEQ multiplex PCR, the repertoire was profiled, and TCRdb retains in-frame clones only, with some absent. Of about 19,000 clones listed, approximately 86% are singletons. The rearrangement links TRBV5-1 to TRBJ1-3; D might be TRBD1 (6 bases). The sequence derives from a human patient who received an intestinal transplant, so some T cells may come from the graft donor. Sequences were derived from PBMCs, sampled approximately 33 weeks after intestinal transplant. The CDR3 nucleotides read TGCGCCAGCAGCCCCGGACAGTTAAGAAACACCATATATTTT. The encoded protein is CASSPGQLRNTIYF.